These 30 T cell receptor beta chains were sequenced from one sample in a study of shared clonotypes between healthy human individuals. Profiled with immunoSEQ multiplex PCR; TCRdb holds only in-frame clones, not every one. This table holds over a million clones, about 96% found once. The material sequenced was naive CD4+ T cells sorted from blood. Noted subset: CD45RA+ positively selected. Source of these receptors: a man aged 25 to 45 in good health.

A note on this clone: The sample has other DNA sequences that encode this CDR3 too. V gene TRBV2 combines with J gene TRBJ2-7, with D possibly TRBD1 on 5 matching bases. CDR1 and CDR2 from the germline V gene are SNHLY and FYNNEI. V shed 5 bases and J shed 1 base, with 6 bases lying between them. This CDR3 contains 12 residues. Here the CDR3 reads CASSRQSYEQYF. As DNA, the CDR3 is TGTGCCAGCAGTCGACAGTCCTACGAGCAGTACTTC. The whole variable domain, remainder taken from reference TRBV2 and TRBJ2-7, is EPEVTQTPSHQVTQMGQEVILRCVPISNHLYFYWYRQILGQKVEFLVSFYNNEISEKSEIFDDQFSVERPDGSNFTLKIRSTKLEDSAMYFCASSRQSYEQYFGPGTRLTVT.

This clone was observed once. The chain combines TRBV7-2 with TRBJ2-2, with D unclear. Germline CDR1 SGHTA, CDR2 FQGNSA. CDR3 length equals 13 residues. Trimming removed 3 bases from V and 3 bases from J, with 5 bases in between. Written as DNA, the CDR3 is TGTGCCAGCAGCTTCGTGTACACCGGGGAGCTGTTTTTT. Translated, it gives CASSFVYTGELFF.

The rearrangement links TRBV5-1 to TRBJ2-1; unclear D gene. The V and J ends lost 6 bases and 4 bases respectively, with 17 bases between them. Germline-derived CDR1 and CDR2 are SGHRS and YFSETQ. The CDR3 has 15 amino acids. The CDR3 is CASTPNTADYNEQFF. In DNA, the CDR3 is TGCGCCAGCACGCCAAACACCGCCGATTACAATGAGCAGTTCTTC.

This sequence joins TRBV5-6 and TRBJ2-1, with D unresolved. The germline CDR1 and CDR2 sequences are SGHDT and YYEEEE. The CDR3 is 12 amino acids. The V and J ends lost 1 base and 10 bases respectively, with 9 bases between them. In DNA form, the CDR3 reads TGTGCCAGCAGCTTGTTAGGCGGCGAGCAGTTCTTC. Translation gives CASSLLGGEQFF.

The CDR3 protein is CASSSTGNQQYF. The CDR3 DNA reads as TGTGCCAGCAGCTCAACAGGGAACCAGCAGTACTTC. The gene calls are TRBV13 and TRBJ2-7, with D possibly being TRBD1 (6 bases). Trimming removed 4 bases from V and 8 bases from J, with 12 bases in between. This CDR3 spans 12 amino acids. Germline CDR1 PRHDT, CDR2 FYEKMQ (reference sequence).

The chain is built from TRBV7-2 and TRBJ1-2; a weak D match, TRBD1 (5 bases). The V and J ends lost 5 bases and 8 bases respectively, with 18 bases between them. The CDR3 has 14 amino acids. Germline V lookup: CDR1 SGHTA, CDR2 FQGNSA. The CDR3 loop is CASSLPGTGSGYTF. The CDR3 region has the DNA TGTGCCAGCAGCCTACCCGGGACCGGCAGCGGCTACACCTTC.

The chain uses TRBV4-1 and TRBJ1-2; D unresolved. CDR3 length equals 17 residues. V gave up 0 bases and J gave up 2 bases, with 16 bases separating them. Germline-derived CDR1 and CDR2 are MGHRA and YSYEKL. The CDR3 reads CASSQDHNFHGNYGYTF. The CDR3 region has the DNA TGCGCCAGCAGCCAAGATCATAATTTTCACGGGAACTATGGCTACACCTTC.

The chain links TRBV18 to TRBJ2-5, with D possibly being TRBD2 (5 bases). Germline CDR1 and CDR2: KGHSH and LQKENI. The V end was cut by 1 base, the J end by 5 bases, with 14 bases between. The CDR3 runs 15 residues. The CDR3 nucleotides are TGTGCCAGCTCACCACAAGGCGGGCCTCTGGAGACCCAGTACTTC. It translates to CASSPQGGPLETQYF.

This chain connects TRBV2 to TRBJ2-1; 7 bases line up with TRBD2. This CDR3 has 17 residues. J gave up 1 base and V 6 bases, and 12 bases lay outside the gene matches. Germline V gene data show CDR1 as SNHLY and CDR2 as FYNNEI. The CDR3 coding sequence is TGTGCCAGCAGAACAACTAGCTCGGGGGGTTCCTACAATGAGCAGTTCTTC. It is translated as CASRTTSSGGSYNEQFF.

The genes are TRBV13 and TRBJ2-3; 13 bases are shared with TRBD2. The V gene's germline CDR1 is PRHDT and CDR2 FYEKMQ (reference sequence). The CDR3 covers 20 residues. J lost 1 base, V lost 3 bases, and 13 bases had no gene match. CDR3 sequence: CASSLGGGGLAGVGTDTQYF. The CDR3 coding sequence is TGTGCCAGCAGCTTGGGGGGAGGCGGACTAGCGGGAGTTGGCACAGATACGCAGTATTTT. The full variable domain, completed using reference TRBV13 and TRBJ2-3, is AAGVIQSPRHLIKEKRETATLKCYPIPRHDTVYWYQQGPGQDPQFLISFYEKMQSDKGSIPDRFSAQQFSDYHSELNMSSLELGDSALYFCASSLGGGGLAGVGTDTQYFGPGTRLTVL.

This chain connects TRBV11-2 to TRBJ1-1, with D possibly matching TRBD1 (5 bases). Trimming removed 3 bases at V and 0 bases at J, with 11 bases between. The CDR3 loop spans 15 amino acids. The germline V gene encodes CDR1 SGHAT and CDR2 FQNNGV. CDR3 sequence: CASSFPGIMNTEAFF. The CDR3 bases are TGTGCCAGCAGCTTTCCAGGGATCATGAACACTGAAGCTTTCTTT.

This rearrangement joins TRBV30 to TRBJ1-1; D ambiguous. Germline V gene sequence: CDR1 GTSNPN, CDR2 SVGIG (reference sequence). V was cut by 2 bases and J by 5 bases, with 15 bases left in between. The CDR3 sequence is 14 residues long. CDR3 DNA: TGTGCCTGGAGTCGAAGGGAGTTGTCTACTGAAGCTTTCTTT. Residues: CAWSRRELSTEAFF.

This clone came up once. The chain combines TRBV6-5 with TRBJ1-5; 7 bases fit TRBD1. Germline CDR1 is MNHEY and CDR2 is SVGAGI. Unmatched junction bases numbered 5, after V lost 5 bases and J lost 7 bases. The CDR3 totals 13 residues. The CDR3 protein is CASSIRGQQPQHF. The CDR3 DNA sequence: TGTGCCAGCAGTATAAGGGGGCAACAGCCCCAGCATTTT.

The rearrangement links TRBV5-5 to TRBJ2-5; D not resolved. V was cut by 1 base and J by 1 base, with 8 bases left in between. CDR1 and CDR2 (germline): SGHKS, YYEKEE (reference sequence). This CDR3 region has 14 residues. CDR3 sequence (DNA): TGTGCCAGCAGCTTGCAACAGCTCCAAGAGACCCAGTACTTC. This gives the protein CASSLQQLQETQYF.

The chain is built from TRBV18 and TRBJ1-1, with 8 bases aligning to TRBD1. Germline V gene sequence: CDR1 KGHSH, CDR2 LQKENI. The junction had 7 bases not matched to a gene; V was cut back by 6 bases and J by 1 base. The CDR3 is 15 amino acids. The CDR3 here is CASSRQGPPNTEAFF. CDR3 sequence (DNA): TGTGCCAGCTCCCGACAGGGGCCCCCGAACACTGAAGCTTTCTTT.

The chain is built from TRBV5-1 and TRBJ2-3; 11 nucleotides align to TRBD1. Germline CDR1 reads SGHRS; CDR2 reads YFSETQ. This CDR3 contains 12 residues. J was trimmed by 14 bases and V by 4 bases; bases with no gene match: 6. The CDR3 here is CASSPGTGGGYF. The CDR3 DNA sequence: TGCGCCAGCAGCCCCGGGACAGGGGGAGGGTATTTT.

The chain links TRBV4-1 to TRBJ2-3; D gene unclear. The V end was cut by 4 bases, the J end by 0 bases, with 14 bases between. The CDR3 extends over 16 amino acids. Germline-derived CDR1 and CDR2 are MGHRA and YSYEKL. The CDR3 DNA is TGCGCCAGCAGCCCTCTCCGCGGAACTAGCACAGATACGCAGTATTTT. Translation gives CASSPLRGTSTDTQYF.

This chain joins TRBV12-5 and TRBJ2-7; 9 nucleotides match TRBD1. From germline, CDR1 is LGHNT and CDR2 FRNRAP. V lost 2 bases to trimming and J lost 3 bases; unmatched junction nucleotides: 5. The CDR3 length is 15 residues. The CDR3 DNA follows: TGTGCTAGTGGTTTGACCGGGACAGGGTTCTACGAGCAGTACTTC. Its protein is CASGLTGTGFYEQYF.

The CDR3, as DNA: TGCGCCAGCAGTGAGTCGTCAGGGACGAACCCAACGGATGGCTACACCTTC. This gives the protein CASSESSGTNPTDGYTF. The chain carries TRBV10-2 and TRBJ1-2; maybe TRBD1 (5 bases). Per the germline V gene, CDR1 is WSHSY and CDR2 is SAAADI. With 0 bases removed from V and 6 bases from J, the gap between germline ends came to 20 bases. The CDR3 contains 17 residues.

The CDR3 here is CASSVGGSGSRLETQYF. The CDR3 DNA follows: TGTGCCAGCAGCGTAGGGGGTAGCGGGAGTAGGTTGGAGACCCAGTACTTC. This chain joins TRBV9 and TRBJ2-5; 9 bases align to TRBD2. The CDR3 spans 17 residues. V trimming: 0 bases; J trimming: 5 bases; junction bases outside the gene matches: 11. Germline lookup yields CDR1 SGDLS and CDR2 YYNGEE. Full variable domain (outside the CDR3, taken from reference TRBV9 and TRBJ2-5): DSGVTQTPKHLITATGQRVTLRCSPRSGDLSVYWYQQSLDQGLQFLIQYYNGEERAKGNILERFSAQQFPDLHSELNLSSLELGDSALYFCASSVGGSGSRLETQYFGPGTRLLVL.

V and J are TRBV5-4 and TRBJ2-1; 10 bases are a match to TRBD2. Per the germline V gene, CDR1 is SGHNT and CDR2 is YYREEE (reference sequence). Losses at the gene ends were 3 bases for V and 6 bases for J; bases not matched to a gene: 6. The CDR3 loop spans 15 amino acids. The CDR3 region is CASSWKREGGNEQFF. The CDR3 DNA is TGTGCCAGCAGCTGGAAGCGGGAGGGGGGCAATGAGCAGTTCTTC.

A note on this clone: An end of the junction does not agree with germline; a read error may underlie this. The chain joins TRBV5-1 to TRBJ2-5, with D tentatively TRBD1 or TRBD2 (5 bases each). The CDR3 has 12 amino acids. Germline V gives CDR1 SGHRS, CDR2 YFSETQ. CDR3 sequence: CASSLEVGATNF. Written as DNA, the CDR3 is TGCGCCAGCAGCTTGGAAGTCGGGGCAACAAACTTC. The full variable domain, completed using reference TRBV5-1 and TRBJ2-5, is KAGVTQTPRYLIKTRGQQVTLSCSPISGHRSVSWYQQTPGQGLQFLFEYFSETQRNKGNFPGRFSGRQFSNSRSEMNVSTLELGDSALYLCASSLEVGATNFGPGTRLLVL.

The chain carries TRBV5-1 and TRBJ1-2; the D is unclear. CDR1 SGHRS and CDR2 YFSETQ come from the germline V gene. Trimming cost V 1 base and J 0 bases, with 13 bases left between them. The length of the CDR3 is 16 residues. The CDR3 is CASSLTATSANYGYTF. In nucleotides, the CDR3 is TGCGCCAGCAGCTTGACAGCCACTTCAGCTAACTATGGCTACACCTTC.

DNA of the CDR3: TGTGCCATCAGTGAGTTCCCAATGGCGGGGGGACCCTACGAGCAGTACTTC. This gives the protein CAISEFPMAGGPYEQYF. The chain couples TRBV10-3 to TRBJ2-7; 8 bases are a match to TRBD2. CDR3 length equals 17 residues. The germline gives CDR1 ENHRY, CDR2 SYGVKD. Trimming removed 1 base from V and 2 bases from J; junction bases left unmatched: 10.

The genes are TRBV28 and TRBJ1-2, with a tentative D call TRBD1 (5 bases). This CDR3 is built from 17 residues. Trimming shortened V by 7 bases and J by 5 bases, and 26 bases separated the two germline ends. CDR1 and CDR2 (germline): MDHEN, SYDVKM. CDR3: CASTPVGLETDRYGYTF. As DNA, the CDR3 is TGTGCCAGCACCCCTGTTGGACTTGAGACAGATCGATATGGCTACACCTTC.

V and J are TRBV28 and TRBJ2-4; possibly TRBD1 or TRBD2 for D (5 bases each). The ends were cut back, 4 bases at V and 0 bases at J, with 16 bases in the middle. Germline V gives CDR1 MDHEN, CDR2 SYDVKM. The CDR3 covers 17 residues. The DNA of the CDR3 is TGTGCCAGCAGTTCTCCGGGACGTTCGCTAGCCAAAAACATTCAGTACTTC. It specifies CASSSPGRSLAKNIQYF.

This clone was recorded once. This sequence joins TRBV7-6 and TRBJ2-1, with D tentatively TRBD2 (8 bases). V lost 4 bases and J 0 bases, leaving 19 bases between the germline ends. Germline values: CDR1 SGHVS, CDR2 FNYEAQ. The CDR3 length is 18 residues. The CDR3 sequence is CASSSTGASGSSYNEQFF. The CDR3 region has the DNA TGTGCCAGCAGCTCTACAGGGGCGAGCGGGAGCTCCTACAATGAGCAGTTCTTC.

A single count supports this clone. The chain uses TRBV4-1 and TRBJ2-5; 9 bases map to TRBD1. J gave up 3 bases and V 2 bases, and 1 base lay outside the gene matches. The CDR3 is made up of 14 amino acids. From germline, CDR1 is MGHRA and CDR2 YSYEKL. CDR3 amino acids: CASSQTGGEETQYF. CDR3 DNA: TGCGCCAGCAGCCAAACAGGGGGCGAAGAGACCCAGTACTTC.

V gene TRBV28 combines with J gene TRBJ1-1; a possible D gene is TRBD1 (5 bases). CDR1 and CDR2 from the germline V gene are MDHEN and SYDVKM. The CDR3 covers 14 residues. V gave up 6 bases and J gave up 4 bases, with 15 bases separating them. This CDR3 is CASSTAGGLTEAFF. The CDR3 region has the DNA TGTGCCAGCAGCACGGCGGGGGGACTCACTGAAGCTTTCTTT.

CDR3 nucleotide sequence: TGCGCCAGCAGCTTTCCACAAGCGGTCAATGAGCAGTTCTTC. Translation gives CASSFPQAVNEQFF. The chain links TRBV5-1 to TRBJ2-1, with D tentatively TRBD2 (5 bases). The CDR3 is 14 residues long. Trimming took 2 bases from V and 6 from J, leaving 12 bases between them. CDR1 is SGHRS, CDR2 YFSETQ, per germline.